The 22 T cell receptor beta chains given below trace back to one sample, sequenced in a study of post-analysis software for immune sequencing data. Study outcomes and limitations: Patients carried 4 or 5 TRBV segments more frequently than controls did, and TRBV5-6, TRBV5-1 and TRBV20-1 were among them.

These receptors' antigens are unknown. The library was made from cDNA and included unique molecular identifiers. Each CDR3 protein gets one entry after TCRdb re-called the PCR reads with MiXCR. The sample yields about 560,000 distinct CDR3 sequences, around 47% seen once. Specimen: blood. All receptors derive from a girl aged 5-17 years with multiple sclerosis.

The chain has TRBV5-5 and TRBJ2-7; D unresolved. From germline, CDR1 is SGHKS and CDR2 YYEKEE (reference sequence). The V end was cut by 0 bases, the J end by 2 bases, with 12 bases between. The CDR3 is 15 amino acids. The CDR3 loop is CASSLVDAETYEQYF. The CDR3 coding sequence is TGTGCCAGCAGCTTGGTGGATGCGGAGACCTACGAGCAGTACTTC.

The rearrangement uses TRBV7-2 and TRBJ1-1; D call uncertain. Germline V gene lookup returns CDR1 SGHTA and CDR2 FQGNSA. V gave up 3 bases and J gave up 12 bases, with 11 bases separating them. The CDR3 length is 11 residues. This chain's CDR3 is CASSFGEETFF. The CDR3 bases are TGTGCCAGCAGCTTTGGTGAGGAAACTTTCTTT.

The rearrangement joins TRBV10-3 to TRBJ2-3; D gene unclear. The CDR3 consists of 13 residues. Germline V gene data show CDR1 as ENHRY and CDR2 as SYGVKD. V lost 0 bases and J lost 10, with 11 bases in between. The DNA of the CDR3 is TGTGCCATCAGTGAGTCGCGCCTATCCGCGCAGTATTTT. Its protein product is CAISESRLSAQYF.

V usage is TRBV5-1 and J usage is TRBJ2-7, with D tentatively TRBD1 (6 bases). Germline CDR1 is SGHRS and CDR2 is YFSETQ. The CDR3 consists of 14 residues. V lost 0 bases to trimming and J lost 5 bases, with 12 bases between them. The CDR3 coding sequence is TGCGCCAGCAGCTTGGCAACAGGGTGCCACGAGCAGTACTTC. Amino acids: CASSLATGCHEQYF.

This chain connects TRBV10-3 to TRBJ2-3; no clear D. V dropped 3 bases and J dropped 4 bases, with 5 bases sitting between them. Per germline, CDR1 ENHRY and CDR2 SYGVKD. The CDR3 consists of 12 residues. CDR3: CAISDQADTQYF. The CDR3 nucleotides read TGTGCCATCAGTGACCAAGCAGATACGCAGTATTTT.

This chain links TRBV3-1 with TRBJ2-2; the D gene is possibly TRBD2 (5 bases). In germline, CDR1 is LGHDT, CDR2 YNNKEL (reference sequence). Trimming shortened V by 0 bases and J by 0 bases, and 8 bases separated the two germline ends. This CDR3 spans 16 amino acids. The CDR3 spells CASSQEAGANTGELFF. CDR3 nucleotide sequence: TGTGCCAGCAGCCAAGAGGCCGGGGCGAACACCGGGGAGCTGTTTTTT.

V gene TRBV5-1 combines with J gene TRBJ2-6; perhaps TRBD2 as D (6 bases). V shed 4 bases and J shed 6 bases, with 11 bases lying between them. The CDR3 extends over 14 amino acids. Germline CDR1 reads SGHRS; CDR2 reads YFSETQ. This chain's CDR3 is CASSRGDVANVLTF. The CDR3 DNA is TGCGCCAGCAGCCGCGGGGACGTGGCCAACGTCCTGACTTTC.

This clonotype was detected a few times. The rearrangement joins TRBV6-5 to TRBJ2-1, with a weak D call TRBD2 (7 bases). From germline, CDR1 is MNHEY and CDR2 SVGAGI. The CDR3 totals 15 residues. With 5 bases removed from V and 8 bases from J, the gap between germline ends came to 19 bases. In DNA form, the CDR3 reads TGTGCCAGCAGTCGGGCGGGGGCCCCCCTCGATGAGCAGTTCTTC. It specifies CASSRAGAPLDEQFF.

This clonotype was counted a few times. V and J are TRBV7-2 and TRBJ1-6, with 7 bases aligning to TRBD1. J gave up 5 bases and V 4 bases, and 8 bases lay outside the gene matches. The CDR3 runs to 16 residues. The germline gives CDR1 SGHTA, CDR2 FQGNSA. CDR3 region: CASSSIIGGDNSPLHF. The CDR3 DNA follows: TGTGCCAGCAGCTCCATAATAGGGGGCGATAATTCACCCCTCCACTTT.

The chain joins TRBV10-3 to TRBJ2-7; D possibly corresponds to TRBD2 (6 bases). The CDR3 has 14 residues. Germline V lookup: CDR1 ENHRY, CDR2 SYGVKD. The V end was cut by 0 bases, the J end by 4 bases, with 10 bases between. The CDR3 DNA reads TGTGCCATCAGTGAGTCGCGGGGTGGGTACGAGCAGTACTTC. Translating gives CAISESRGGYEQYF.

CDR3 region: CASSLMPGQTNEKLFF. In DNA form, the CDR3 reads TGTGCCAGCAGCTTAATGCCCGGGCAGACTAATGAAAAACTGTTTTTT. The chain combines TRBV7-2 with TRBJ1-4; D unclear. The length of the CDR3 is 16 residues. The ends were cut back, 2 bases at V and 2 bases at J, with 12 bases in the middle. Germline V gene sequence: CDR1 SGHTA, CDR2 FQGNSA.

On this clonotype: The junction does not match germline at one end; this may be a read error. V is TRBV3-1 and J is TRBJ2-6, with D perhaps being TRBD1 or TRBD2 (5 bases each). Looked up from germline, CDR1 is LGHDT and CDR2 is YNNKEL (reference sequence). This CDR3 is built from 17 residues. CDR3 bases: TGTGCCAGCAGCCAAGGGGACGGCCTCCCCGGGGCCAACGTCCGGACTTTC. This codes for CASSQGDGLPGANVRTF.

This clonotype was counted a single time. The V and J genes are TRBV20-1 and TRBJ2-3; 11 nucleotides line up with TRBD2. The CDR3 length is 15 residues. From germline, CDR1 is DFQATT and CDR2 SNEGSKA (reference sequence). V gave up 4 bases and J gave up 2 bases; unmatched junction bases: 5. CDR3 region: CSATGTSGNTDTQYF. The CDR3 region has the DNA TGCAGTGCTACCGGGACTAGCGGAAACACAGATACGCAGTATTTT.

This chain joins TRBV7-8 and TRBJ2-2, with 8 bases that match TRBD2. V was pared by 4 bases and J by 2 bases, with 3 bases of the junction left unmatched. The CDR3 length is 15 residues. Germline V gene data show CDR1 as SGHVS and CDR2 as FQNEAQ. In nucleotides, the CDR3 is TGTGCCAGCAGCTCCAGCGGGGGAAACACCGGGGAGCTGTTTTTT. Its translation: CASSSSGGNTGELFF. The full variable domain, with the rest looked up from reference TRBV7-8 and TRBJ2-2, is GAGVSQSPRYKVAKRGQDVALRCDPISGHVSLFWYQQALGQGPEFLTYFQNEAQLDKSGLPSDRFFAERPEGSVSTLKIQRTQQEDSAVYLCASSSSGGNTGELFFGEGSRLTVL.

The chain links TRBV12-3 or TRBV12-4 to TRBJ2-1, with D tentatively TRBD2 (6 bases). V gave up 6 bases and J gave up 13 bases, with 16 bases separating them. This CDR3 spans 12 amino acids. The CDR3 sequence is CASSPLRETQFF. CDR3 nucleotides: TGTGCCAGCAGCCCCCTCCGGGAGACCCAGTTCTTC.

DNA of the CDR3: TGTGCCAGCAGCCTTCGGAAAGGGCGGGACTTCTACGAGCAGTACTTC. This sequence encodes CASSLRKGRDFYEQYF. V is TRBV3-1 and J is TRBJ2-7; possibly TRBD2 for D (6 bases). The CDR3 runs to 16 residues. The germline V and J ends were trimmed by 4 bases and 3 bases, with 19 bases remaining between them. Germline CDR1 and CDR2: LGHDT and YNNKEL (reference sequence).

The sample holds many counts of this clonotype. The chain uses TRBV10-3 and TRBJ2-7; TRBD1 is a possible D gene (6 bases). This CDR3 comprises 15 residues. CDR1 and CDR2 (germline): ENHRY, SYGVKD. The ends were cut back, 3 bases at V and 4 bases at J, with 16 bases in the middle. CDR3 bases: TGTGCCATCAGTGAAGAAGGGACATTCAGTTACGAGCAGTACTTC. As protein: CAISEEGTFSYEQYF.

The CDR3: CSAGAGGATYEQYF. CDR3 bases: TGCAGTGCTGGAGCCGGGGGGGCTACCTACGAGCAGTACTTC. V is TRBV20-1 and J is TRBJ2-7, with TRBD2 identical over 8 bases. With 5 bases clipped from V and 2 bases from J, the junction kept 8 bases outside the gene matches. This CDR3 contains 14 residues. The germline gives CDR1 DFQATT, CDR2 SNEGSKA (reference sequence).

The chain employs TRBV7-9 and TRBJ2-3; 12 bases map to TRBD2. Looked up from germline, CDR1 is SEHNR and CDR2 is FQNEAQ (reference sequence). The CDR3 runs 18 residues. J gave up 2 bases and V 5 bases, and 11 bases lay outside the gene matches. The CDR3 DNA sequence: TGTGCCAGCAGCCCGCCGGGACTAGCGGGCTCCATCACAGATACGCAGTATTTT. Translated, it gives CASSPPGLAGSITDTQYF. Full variable domain (outside the CDR3, taken from reference TRBV7-9 and TRBJ2-3): DTGVSQNPRHKITKRGQNVTFRCDPISEHNRLYWYRQTLGQGPEFLTYFQNEAQLEKSRLLSDRFSAERPKGSFSTLEIQRTEQGDSAMYLCASSPPGLAGSITDTQYFGPGTRLTVL.

The chain links TRBV12-3 or TRBV12-4 to TRBJ1-5, with TRBD1 identical over 7 bases. Trimming cost V 6 bases and J 1 base; bases outside gene matches: 6. The CDR3 sequence is 15 residues long. CDR3: CASRRGTESNQPQHF. For the CDR3, the DNA is TGTGCCAGCAGACGGGGGACAGAGAGCAATCAGCCCCAGCATTTT.

The rearrangement uses TRBV4-1 and TRBJ1-1; TRBD1 agrees at 8 bases. Losses at the gene ends were 1 base for V and 1 base for J; bases not matched to a gene: 8. The CDR3 extends over 17 amino acids. From germline, CDR1 is MGHRA and CDR2 YSYEKL. The CDR3: CASSQVGGQDRNTEAFF. CDR3 sequence (DNA): TGCGCCAGCAGCCAAGTCGGGGGACAGGATAGGAACACTGAAGCTTTCTTT.

The chain carries TRBV4-1 and TRBJ2-6; TRBD1 matches 8 bases. The CDR3 is made up of 24 amino acids. V gave up 1 base and J gave up 0 bases; unmatched junction bases: 23. Germline CDR1 is MGHRA and CDR2 is YSYEKL. The CDR3 loop reads CASSQVVSDRVEGTPYSGANVLTF. In DNA form, the CDR3 reads TGCGCCAGCAGCCAAGTTGTCTCGGACAGGGTCGAAGGGACACCTTACTCTGGGGCCAACGTCCTGACTTTC.